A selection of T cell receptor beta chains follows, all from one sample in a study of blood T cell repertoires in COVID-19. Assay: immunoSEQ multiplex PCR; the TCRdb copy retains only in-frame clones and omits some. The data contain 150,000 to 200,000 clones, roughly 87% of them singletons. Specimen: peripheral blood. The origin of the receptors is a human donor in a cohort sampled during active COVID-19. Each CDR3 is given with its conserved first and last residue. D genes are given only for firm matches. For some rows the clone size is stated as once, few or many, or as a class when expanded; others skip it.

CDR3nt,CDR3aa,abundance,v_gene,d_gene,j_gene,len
TGTGCCAGCAGCTTTCTAGCGGGGGGGCTGACAGATACGCAGTATTTT,CASSFLAGGLTDTQYF,.,TRBV7-8,TRBD2,TRBJ2-3,16
TGTGCCAGCAGTTACCCCTCACAGGGGGCGGGTGAGCAGTACTTC,CASSYPSQGAGEQYF,.,TRBV6-2/TRBV6-3,TRBD1,TRBJ2-7,15
TGTGCCAGCCAAGGGACAGGGAGACCAGAAGACTATGGCTACACCTTC,CASQGTGRPEDYGYTF,.,TRBV10-3,TRBD1,TRBJ1-2,16
TGTGCCAGCAGCGGCCGACAGGGGCCCACCTTC,CASSGRQGPTF,.,TRBV9,TRBD1,TRBJ1-2,11
TGTGCCATCAGTGTCCACCTAGCGGATCAAAACACCGGGGAGCTGTTTTTT,CAISVHLADQNTGELFF,.,TRBV10-3,TRBD2,TRBJ2-2,17
TGTGCCAGCAGTGAAGGGACAGGGACAAATGGCTACACCTTC,CASSEGTGTNGYTF,.,TRBV2,TRBD1,TRBJ1-2,14
TGTGCCTGGAGTGTGGGACAGGGGTACGAGCAGTACTTC,CAWSVGQGYEQYF,.,TRBV30,TRBD1,TRBJ2-7,13
TGCGCCAGCAGTTTAAGCACAGGGGAATATGGCTACACCTTC,CASSLSTGEYGYTF,.,TRBV4-3,TRBD1,TRBJ1-2,14
TGCGCCCCTAAGAGAATCTCCTACGAGCAGTACTTC,CAPKRISYEQYF,.,TRBV10-1,.,TRBJ2-7,12
TGTGCCAGCAGTTTCTCGGCCGGGGACACGACCTACGAGCAGTACTTC,CASSFSAGDTTYEQYF,once,TRBV27,.,TRBJ2-7,16
TGTGCCACCAGTGATTTTACCGGTTATGGCTACACCTTC,CATSDFTGYGYTF,.,TRBV24-1,.,TRBJ1-2,13
TGTGCCAGCAGCTCGGTGAGCTCCTACGAGCAGTACTTC,CASSSVSSYEQYF,.,TRBV28,.,TRBJ2-7,13
TGTGCCACCAGCAGAGATCTTCGGAGGAACACAGATACGCAGTATTTT,CATSRDLRRNTDTQYF,once,TRBV15,.,TRBJ2-3,16
TGTGCCAGCAGCCAAAACAGGGTTTCAGATACGCAGTATTTT,CASSQNRVSDTQYF,.,TRBV7-2,.,TRBJ2-3,14
TGCGCCAGCAGCCAACGAGAAAACGAGGGACAGGTAAGGTACTTC,CASSQRENEGQVRYF,.,TRBV4-3,TRBD1,TRBJ2-7,15
TGCGCCAGCAGCCAAGATTACGGGGGGGCTACATACGAGCAGTACTTC,CASSQDYGGATYEQYF,.,TRBV4-3,TRBD2,TRBJ2-7,16
TGTGCCAGCAGTTTAAATGGGGGGAATGAGCAGTTCTTC,CASSLNGGNEQFF,.,TRBV12-3/TRBV12-4,.,TRBJ2-1,13